One sample yielded the 9 T cell receptor beta chains listed below, sequenced in a study of blood T cells in healthy people across ages (dated by TCRdb to between 2014 and 2017). The protocol used for the library was 5' RACE. TCRdb lists the instrument as Illumina HiSeq 2500. A second PCR of roughly 7 to 12 cycles was performed with a sample-barcoded 5' primer and a J-beta primer mix. Through fastp at Q25 and MiXCR, TCRdb rebuilt clones from the public reads, retaining in-frame beta chains. Here each entry gathers all rows of one CDR3 protein and keeps the most common genes and DNA. The sample data list about a million distinct CDR3 sequences, and 51% of these were observed just once. The top ten constitute around a fifth of the sample. Sequenced: blood. These receptor sequences come from a woman aged 60-70 years in good health.

V gene TRBV12-3 or TRBV12-4 combines with J gene TRBJ2-3; no firm D call. The CDR3 is 14 residues long. V shed 8 bases and J shed 4 bases, with 16 bases lying between them. CDR3 protein: CASLARVDADTQYF. The CDR3 bases are TGTGCCAGCCTTGCCCGCGTTGACGCAGATACGCAGTATTTT.

This clonotype has more than one count but fewer than ten. CDR3 sequence reads: CASSEYLLDQPQHF. CDR3 DNA: TGTGCCAGCAGTGAATATCTCTTGGATCAGCCCCAGCATTTT. V gene TRBV25-1 combines with J gene TRBJ1-5; no clear D. The length of the CDR3 is 14 residues. Trimming cost V 0 bases and J 5 bases, with 8 bases left between them. Germline CDR1 MGHDK, CDR2 SYGVNS.

The chain carries TRBV27 and TRBJ1-6; D possibly corresponds to TRBD1 (6 bases). Trimming removed 3 bases at V and 7 bases at J, with 22 bases between. CDR3 length equals 18 residues. Germline loops: CDR1 MNHEY, CDR2 SMNVEV (reference sequence). The CDR3 DNA sequence: TGTGCCAGCAGTTTTAGTTACTGGAAAGGACAGCCAAATTCACCCCTCCACTTT. The encoded protein is CASSFSYWKGQPNSPLHF.

This clonotype came up a few times. The chain joins TRBV28 to TRBJ2-7; D unresolved. Judging by the DNA end, TRBJ2-4 fits better; the J call may be wrong. CDR1 MDHEN and CDR2 SYDVKM come from the germline V gene. The CDR3 sequence is 14 residues long. In DNA, the CDR3 is TGTGCCAGCAGTCCCCTGCTTCAACTGAACATTCAGTACTTC. This gives the protein CASSPLLQLNIQYF.

This chain uses TRBV3-1 with TRBJ2-1, with no clear D. Looked up from germline, CDR1 is LGHDT and CDR2 is YNNKEL (reference sequence). The CDR3 spans 16 residues. V lost 2 bases and J lost 3, with 14 bases in between. DNA for the CDR3: TGTGCCAGCAGCCAAAGTGGTCTGCGAGGCTACAATGAGCAGTTCTTC. It is translated as CASSQSGLRGYNEQFF.

The chain couples TRBV27 to TRBJ2-1; TRBD2 might be the D (6 bases). Trimming removed 4 bases at V and 6 bases at J, with 16 bases between. The CDR3 runs to 15 residues. CDR1 and CDR2 (germline): MNHEY, SMNVEV (reference sequence). The CDR3 loop reads CASSSYGREINEQFF. CDR3 in DNA: TGTGCCAGCAGTTCCTACGGGAGAGAAATCAATGAGCAGTTCTTC.

The V call is TRBV12-3 or TRBV12-4, the J call TRBJ2-3; TRBD2 matches 7 bases. The V and J ends lost 3 bases and 1 base, in that order; junction bases with no gene match: 7. This CDR3 is 16 amino acids long. The CDR3 DNA sequence: TGTGCCAGCAGTTTGACGACTAGCTCCGGCACAGATACGCAGTATTTT. It yields the protein CASSLTTSSGTDTQYF.

This chain connects TRBV9 to TRBJ2-3; no clear D. V was shortened by 4 bases and J by 5 bases, with 14 bases between the two germline ends. There are 14 residues in the CDR3. Germline V gene lookup returns CDR1 SGDLS and CDR2 YYNGEE. CDR3 in DNA: TGTGCCAGCAGCACCGACTTAACTCTAGATACGCAGTATTTT. Amino acid sequence: CASSTDLTLDTQYF.

V usage is TRBV6-5 and J usage is TRBJ2-6; D uncertain. The CDR3 consists of 15 residues. V was shortened by 2 bases and J by 1 base, with 6 bases between the two germline ends. Germline V gene data show CDR1 as MNHEY and CDR2 as SVGAGI. The CDR3 DNA follows: TGTGCCAGCAGTTACCGGGCATCTGGGGCCAACGTCCTGACTTTC. Translated: CASSYRASGANVLTF.